This T cell receptor beta chain comes out of a study of T cells in Graves' hyperthyroidism and ophthalmopathy. On this clonotype: Its antigen remains unidentified.

Broader study findings: In the analysis, a 13 V-J model separated ophthalmopathy from stable hyperthyroidism.

The CDR3 regions of TCR beta were amplified from RNA transcripts. The HTBI set primed first-round TCR CDR3 RT-PCR. TCRdb itself ran the multiplex PCR reads through MiXCR, one entry per CDR3 protein. The sample records roughly 420,000 distinct CDR3 sequences, roughly 13% being singletons. Uncontrolled infections, other autoimmune diseases, pregnancy or lactation led to exclusion of patients. Orbital computed tomography, thyroid ultrasound, serum thyroxine and TRAb, and clinical symptoms together informed the diagnoses. This receptor was obtained from a woman aged 18-29 years with Graves' hyperthyroidism. Sample: blood.

The CDR3 coding sequence is TGTGCCAGCAGTGAAAGCGGGAGCGGTCCAGATACGCAGTATTTT. It yields the protein CASSESGSGPDTQYF. V and J are TRBV2 and TRBJ2-3; 8 bases match TRBD2. The CDR3 contains 15 residues. V was clipped by 2 bases and J by 4 bases; unmatched bases: 5. Germline V gene data show CDR1 as SNHLY and CDR2 as FYNNEI.